The 9 T cell receptor beta chains below all came from one sample that was sequenced in a study of control samples from healthy donors and cancer patients. Sequenced by immunoSEQ multiplex PCR; TCRdb stores in-frame clones only, minus some. Of 390,000 or so clones listed, over 75% were seen once; the top ten hold 5% to 7%. The sequencing sample was made of PBMCs. The receptor source for this set is a man aged 35 to 55 with head and neck cancer.

This clone was counted between two and nine times. CDR3 in amino acids: CASSVFGVDEQFF. The DNA for the CDR3 is TGTGCCAGCAGCGTATTTGGGGTGGATGAGCAGTTCTTC. The rearrangement joins TRBV9 to TRBJ2-1; no clear D. V was clipped by 1 base and J by 8 bases, with 10 bases between them. Germline V lookup: CDR1 SGDLS, CDR2 YYNGEE. This CDR3 comprises 13 residues. Drawing the rest from reference TRBV9 and TRBJ2-1, the complete variable domain is DSGVTQTPKHLITATGQRVTLRCSPRSGDLSVYWYQQSLDQGLQFLIQYYNGEERAKGNILERFSAQQFPDLHSELNLSSLELGDSALYFCASSVFGVDEQFFGPGTRLTVL.

The CDR3 nucleotides are TGTGCCAGCAGCTTGGACAGGGGAAATTCACCCCTCCACTTT. This encodes CASSLDRGNSPLHF. The chain employs TRBV7-9 and TRBJ1-6; 9 nucleotides agree with TRBD1. The CDR3 is made up of 14 amino acids. CDR1 is SEHNR, CDR2 FQNEAQ, per germline (reference sequence). With V trimmed by 3 bases and J by 7 bases, 1 base remained unmatched.

The V and J genes are TRBV6-6 and TRBJ1-1; D gene ambiguous. The CDR3 is 14 residues long. Trimming stripped 2 bases from V and 10 bases from J, with 17 bases between. From germline, CDR1 is MNHNY and CDR2 SVGAGI (reference sequence). CDR3 coding DNA: TGTGCCAGCAGTTACGGGCCGGGATCAGCGGGAGCTTTCTTT. Translating it yields CASSYGPGSAGAFF.

This clone was detected once. The sample has other DNA sequences that encode this CDR3 too. The genes are TRBV28 and TRBJ1-5; 7 bases fit TRBD1. The CDR3 extends over 15 amino acids. The J segment lost 3 bases and the V segment lost 3 bases, leaving 5 bases of the junction unmatched. The germline CDR1 and CDR2 sequences are MDHEN and SYDVKM. The CDR3 region is CASSLGTASNQPQHF. DNA for the CDR3: TGTGCCAGCAGTTTGGGGACAGCCTCCAATCAGCCCCAGCATTTT.

The rearrangement joins TRBV6-1 to TRBJ1-2, with TRBD1 matching 7 bases. The germline gives CDR1 MNHNS, CDR2 SASEGT. V trimming: 3 bases; J trimming: 8 bases; junction bases outside the gene matches: 15. There are 16 residues in the CDR3. The CDR3 here is CASSDARGRGAVGYTF. Written as DNA, the CDR3 is TGTGCCAGCAGTGACGCCCGTGGCAGGGGGGCCGTGGGCTACACCTTC.

This sequence joins TRBV18 and TRBJ2-1; D is uncertain. V lost 6 bases and J lost 2, with 14 bases in between. Germline lookup yields CDR1 KGHSH and CDR2 LQKENI. The CDR3 runs 15 residues. Written as DNA, the CDR3 is TGTGCCAGCTCCGCCTCGGCCGGCACCTACAATGAGCAGTTCTTC. Translation gives CASSASAGTYNEQFF.

The table lists this clone with a count of one. Germline is not matched at one junction end, which may reflect a read error. The chain couples TRBV7-7 to TRBJ2-1; D assignment may be TRBD1 or TRBD2 (5 bases each). CDR1 and CDR2 from the germline V gene are SSHAT and FNYEAQ (reference sequence). The CDR3 length is 14 residues. Here the CDR3 reads CASSPPGGINEQFF. The CDR3, as DNA: TGTGCTAGCAGCCCCCCTGGGGGAATCAATGAGCAGTTCTTC.

This chain uses TRBV6-1 with TRBJ1-2; D ambiguous. CDR3 size: 14 residues. CDR1 is MNHNS and CDR2 is SASEGT in the germline V gene. V lost 1 base, J lost 4 bases, and 10 bases lay in between. CDR3 DNA sequence: TGTGCCAGCAGTGAAGTGTCTGGTAGCTATGGCTACACCTTC. This sequence encodes CASSEVSGSYGYTF.

The chain joins TRBV10-3 to TRBJ2-7; D is uncertain. Germline CDR1 is ENHRY and CDR2 is SYGVKD. The CDR3 sequence is 11 residues long. V was shortened by 6 bases and J by 2 bases, with 5 bases between the two germline ends. DNA of the CDR3: TGTGCCATCAGCTCAACCTACGAGCAGTACTTC. Encoded protein: CAISSTYEQYF.